This TCR beta chain was sequenced during a study of blood T cell repertoires in COVID-19. The wider study: Samples taken during acute and convalescent COVID-19 were collected in the United States, Italy and Spain. PBMCs, B-cell-depleted T cells, or T cells provided the cDNA or gDNA that made up the material.

The CDR3 is made up of 13 amino acids. Germline V lookup: CDR1 SGHNT, CDR2 YYREEE (reference sequence). J gave up 1 base and V 4 bases, and 2 bases lay outside the gene matches. Study processing details: Reference gene primers were amplified, and this amplification served to estimate nucleated cell counts. Assay: immunoSEQ multiplex PCR; the TCRdb copy retains only in-frame clones and omits some. V and J calls and clone size come straight from that table; D and trimming were deduced from the DNA. The sample shows about 100,000 clones, about 77% of them seen only once. The sample was peripheral blood. The clonotype originates from a man between 65 and 85 years old with active or convalescent COVID-19. This chain uses TRBV5-4 with TRBJ2-7, with 7 positions matching TRBD2. The CDR3 nucleotides are TGTGCCAGCAGCCCGGGGGGATCCTACGAGCAGTACTTC. Its protein product is CASSPGGSYEQYF.